Following are 10 T cell receptor beta chains from one sample sequenced in a study of beta chain features in type 1 diabetes. The sequenced template was cDNA made from the entire isolated RNA. TCRdb's copy holds only in-frame clones and misses some; the assay was immunoSEQ multiplex PCR. The data hold 300,000 to 400,000 clones, with around 12% observed a single time. The specimen was naive CD4+ T cells from blood. These receptors were taken from a man between 18 and 29 years old in good health.

This clone was detected only a few times. The rearrangement links TRBV19 to TRBJ1-1; the D is unclear. V shed 3 bases and J shed 0 bases, with 5 bases lying between them. The CDR3 consists of 13 residues. Looked up from germline, CDR1 is LNHDA and CDR2 is SQIVND (reference sequence). The CDR3: CASSINLNTEAFF. CDR3 DNA: TGTGCCAGTAGTATTAACTTGAACACTGAAGCTTTCTTT.

This clone has just a few counts. The chain has TRBV28 and TRBJ2-7, with a tentative D call TRBD1 (6 bases). In germline, CDR1 is MDHEN, CDR2 SYDVKM. Trimming cost V 4 bases and J 6 bases, with 16 bases left between them. The CDR3 spans 14 residues. CDR3 amino acids: CASSWGQGKAEQYF. In DNA form, the CDR3 reads TGTGCCAGCAGTTGGGGGCAGGGTAAGGCCGAGCAGTACTTC.

In its sample, this clone was seen a few times. Other DNA variants within this sample encode the same CDR3. The J gene is TRBJ1-5, the V gene TRBV7-2, with D uncertain. V dropped 1 base and J dropped 5 bases, with 6 bases sitting between them. Germline CDR1 and CDR2: SGHTA and FQGNSA. The CDR3 runs 13 residues. DNA for the CDR3: TGTGCCAGCAGCTTAGGGGGAGATCAGCCCCAGCATTTT. It encodes CASSLGGDQPQHF.

The table lists this clone with a few counts. The chain employs TRBV7-9 and TRBJ1-5; 7 bases are shared with TRBD1. The CDR3 runs 15 residues. The junction had 4 bases not matched to a gene; V was cut back by 5 bases and J by 0 bases. From germline, CDR1 is SEHNR and CDR2 FQNEAQ (reference sequence). CDR3 nucleotides: TGTGCCAGCAGCCCAGGGACAGATAGCAATCAGCCCCAGCATTTT. Amino acid sequence: CASSPGTDSNQPQHF.

As to this clone: Germline and junction disagree at one end, which may indicate a read error. The chain combines TRBV25-1 with TRBJ1-2, with TRBD1 matching 8 bases. The CDR3 has 14 residues. Germline lookup yields CDR1 MGHDK and CDR2 SYGVNS. In DNA, the CDR3 is TGTGCCAGCAGTGAACCCGACAGGGGCTATGGCTACATCTTC. Translation gives CASSEPDRGYGYIF.

In its sample, this clone was seen a few times. The chain's CDR3 is CASSTDLFRGNYEQYF. CDR3 sequence (DNA): TGTGCCAGCAGCACAGACCTCTTTCGGGGAAACTACGAGCAGTACTTC. The V gene is TRBV7-9, the J gene TRBJ2-7; D possibly corresponds to TRBD2 (5 bases). V was shortened by 5 bases and J by 3 bases, with 20 bases between the two germline ends. The germline gives CDR1 SEHNR, CDR2 FQNEAQ (reference sequence). This CDR3 spans 16 amino acids.

This clone has only a few counts. The identical CDR3 is also encoded by other nucleotide sequences in the sample. CDR3 coding DNA: TGTGCCAGCAGCCCACATCCCTACGAGCAGTACTTC. Protein: CASSPHPYEQYF. The chain employs TRBV28 and TRBJ2-7; D remains ambiguous. The length of the CDR3 is 12 residues. V dropped 6 bases and J dropped 2 bases, with 8 bases sitting between them. Germline loops: CDR1 MDHEN, CDR2 SYDVKM.

This clone occurred a few times. This chain connects TRBV5-6 to TRBJ2-1, with 14 bases fitting TRBD2. Losses at the gene ends were 0 bases for V and 15 bases for J; bases not matched to a gene: 11. Germline assignment: CDR1 SGHDT and CDR2 YYEEEE. The CDR3 is 16 residues long. The CDR3 region has the DNA TGTGCCAGCAGCTTGGGGCATGGGACTAGCGGGAGTGGGCTGTTCTTC. This codes for CASSLGHGTSGSGLFF.

A few counts support this clone. The chain uses TRBV7-2 and TRBJ1-1; 8 bases are shared with TRBD1. J was trimmed by 5 bases and V by 5 bases; bases with no gene match: 4. The germline CDR1 and CDR2 sequences are SGHTA and FQGNSA. The CDR3 extends over 13 amino acids. The chain's CDR3 is CASSPRGPTEAFF. The CDR3 DNA reads TGTGCCAGCAGCCCCAGGGGGCCAACTGAAGCTTTCTTT.

The table lists this clone with a few counts. The chain has TRBV5-1 and TRBJ1-2, with 7 bases matching TRBD1. The length of the CDR3 is 15 residues. The J segment lost 7 bases and the V segment lost 0 bases, leaving 9 bases of the junction unmatched. Germline V CDR1 and CDR2: SGHRS, YFSETQ. DNA for the CDR3: TGCGCCAGCAGCTTGGTTACAGGGGTCGGGTCTGGCTACACCTTC. This encodes CASSLVTGVGSGYTF.